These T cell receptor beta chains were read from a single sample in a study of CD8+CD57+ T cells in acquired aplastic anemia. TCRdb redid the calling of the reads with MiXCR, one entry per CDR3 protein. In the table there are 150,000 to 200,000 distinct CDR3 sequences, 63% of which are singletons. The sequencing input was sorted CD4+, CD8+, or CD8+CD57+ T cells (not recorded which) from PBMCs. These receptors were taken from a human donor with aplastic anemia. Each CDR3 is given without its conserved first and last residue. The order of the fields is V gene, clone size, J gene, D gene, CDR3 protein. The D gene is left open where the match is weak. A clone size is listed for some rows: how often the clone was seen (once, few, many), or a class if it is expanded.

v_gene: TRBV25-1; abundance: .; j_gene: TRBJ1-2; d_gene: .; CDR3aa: ASNGGAHYGYT
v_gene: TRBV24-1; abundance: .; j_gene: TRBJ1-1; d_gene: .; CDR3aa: ATSDGTVNTEAF
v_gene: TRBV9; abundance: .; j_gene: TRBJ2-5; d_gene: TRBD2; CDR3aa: ASSQERVTLAGVQETQY
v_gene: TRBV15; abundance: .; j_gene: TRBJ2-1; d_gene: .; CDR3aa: ATSRDRDTYNEQF
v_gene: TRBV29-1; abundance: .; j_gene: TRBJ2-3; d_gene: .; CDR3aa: SVKERLTDTQY
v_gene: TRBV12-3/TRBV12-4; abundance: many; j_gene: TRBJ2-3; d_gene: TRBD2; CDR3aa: ASSTGTSGPGDTQY
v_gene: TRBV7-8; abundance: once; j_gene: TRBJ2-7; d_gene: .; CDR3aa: ASSFQGRQTTYEQY
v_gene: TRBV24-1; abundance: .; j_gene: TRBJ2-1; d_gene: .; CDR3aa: ATSEPFRNEQF
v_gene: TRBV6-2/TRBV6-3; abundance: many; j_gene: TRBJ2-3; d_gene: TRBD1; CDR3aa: ASSYSDRAPDTQY
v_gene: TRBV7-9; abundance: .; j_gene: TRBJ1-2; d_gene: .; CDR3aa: ASSSTDDLPQVYYGYT
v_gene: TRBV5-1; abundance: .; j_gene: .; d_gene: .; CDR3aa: ASSLPGTGPGETQY
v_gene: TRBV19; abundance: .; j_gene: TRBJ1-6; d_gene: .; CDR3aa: ASIRQGGSPLH
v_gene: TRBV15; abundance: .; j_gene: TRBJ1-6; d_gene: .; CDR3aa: ATSRDRGRSNSPLH
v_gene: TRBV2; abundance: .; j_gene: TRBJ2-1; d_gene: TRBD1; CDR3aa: ASSPGTGNERF
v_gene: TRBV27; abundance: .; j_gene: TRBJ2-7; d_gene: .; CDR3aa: ASSPSVWQGTREQY
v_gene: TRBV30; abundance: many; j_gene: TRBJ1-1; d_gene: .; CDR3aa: ALTGTKAF
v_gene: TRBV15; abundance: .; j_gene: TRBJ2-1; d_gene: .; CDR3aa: ATSASGTSYNEQF
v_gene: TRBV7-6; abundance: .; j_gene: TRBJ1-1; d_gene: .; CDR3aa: ASSPGLRNTEAF
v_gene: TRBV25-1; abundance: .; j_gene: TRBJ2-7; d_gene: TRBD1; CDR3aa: ASSQSGTASYEQY
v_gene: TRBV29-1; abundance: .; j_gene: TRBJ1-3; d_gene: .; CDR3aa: SVREGWNSGNTIY
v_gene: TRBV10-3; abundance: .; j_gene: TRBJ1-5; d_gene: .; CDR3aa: AISESITEGGNQPQH
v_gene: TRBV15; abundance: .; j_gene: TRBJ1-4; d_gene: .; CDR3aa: ATSRATNEKLF
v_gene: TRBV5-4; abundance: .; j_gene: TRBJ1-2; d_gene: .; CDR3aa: ASSFPGFYGYT
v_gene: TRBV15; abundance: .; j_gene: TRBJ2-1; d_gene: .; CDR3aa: ATSGEALSSYNEQF
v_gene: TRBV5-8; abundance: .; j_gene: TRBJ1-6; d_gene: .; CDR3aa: ASSLYLRHWDADNSPLH
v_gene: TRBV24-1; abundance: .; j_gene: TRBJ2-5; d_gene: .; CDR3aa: ATSDPSSHETQY
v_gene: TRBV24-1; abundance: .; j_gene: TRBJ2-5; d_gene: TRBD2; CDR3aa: AISEPGLAGGRYQETQY
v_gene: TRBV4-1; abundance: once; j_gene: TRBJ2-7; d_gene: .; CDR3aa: ASSQDHGEQGREQY
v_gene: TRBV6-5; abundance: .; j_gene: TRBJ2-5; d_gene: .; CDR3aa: ASSYSGETQY
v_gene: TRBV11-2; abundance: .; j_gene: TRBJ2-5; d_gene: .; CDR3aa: ASTFLETQY
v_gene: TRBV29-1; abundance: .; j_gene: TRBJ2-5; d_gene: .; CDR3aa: SAPGRLQETQY
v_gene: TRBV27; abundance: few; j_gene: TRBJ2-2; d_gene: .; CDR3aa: ASSFGETGELF
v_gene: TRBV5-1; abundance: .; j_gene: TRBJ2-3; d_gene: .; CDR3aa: ASSLAGLGDTQY
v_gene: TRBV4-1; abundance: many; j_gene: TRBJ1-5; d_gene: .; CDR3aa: ASSQDPPLTRGQPQH
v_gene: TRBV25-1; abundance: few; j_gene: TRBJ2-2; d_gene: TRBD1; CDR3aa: ASSVRDRASANTGELF
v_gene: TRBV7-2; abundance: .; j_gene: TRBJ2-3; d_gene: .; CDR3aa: ASSFVASTDTQY
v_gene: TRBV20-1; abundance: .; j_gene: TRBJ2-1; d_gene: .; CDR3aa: SARRLAFTDEQF
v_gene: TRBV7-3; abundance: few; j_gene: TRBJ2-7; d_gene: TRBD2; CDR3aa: ASSSSGEDYEQY
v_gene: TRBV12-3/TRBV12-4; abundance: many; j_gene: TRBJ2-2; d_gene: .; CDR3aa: ASTNTGELF